This T cell receptor (beta chain) was observed in a study of cytomegalovirus exposure and HLA in healthy donors. PCR was performed using 60 Vbeta and 13 Jbeta primers. This table comes from immunoSEQ multiplex PCR, and its TCRdb copy is limited to in-frame clones, with some not included. The sample includes approximately 140,000 clones, roughly 84% of them seen just once. Sequences were obtained from PBMCs. The receptor was derived from a boy aged 5-17 years in good health and CMV-seronegative.

CDR3 residues: CASSGVLGGVSSYNEQFF. CDR3 DNA sequence: TGTGCCAGCAGTGGCGTACTAGGGGGGGTGAGCTCCTACAATGAGCAGTTCTTC. J is TRBJ2-1 and V is TRBV2; possible D gene TRBD2, 7 bases. The V end lost 4 bases, the J end lost 0 bases, and 19 bases lay between the germline ends. Germline CDR1 reads SNHLY; CDR2 reads FYNNEI. The CDR3 is 18 amino acids.